Sequencing of this TCR beta chain was carried out in a study of spatial heterogeneity in lung cancer. Whole-study context: Taken at a median of around 22 months after resection, follow-up PBMC samples underwent sequencing when available. A consistent excess of beta-chain over alpha-chain sequences was detected. Combinations of a unique TCR and a UMI were tallied in raw reads, and on average each appeared more than ten times. Points from the study as a whole: Blood carried ubiquitous expanded tumor TCRs more at resection than follow-up.

In its sample, this clonotype was seen many times. Its antigen is still unknown. TCRdb redid the calling of the 5' RACE reads with MiXCR, one entry per CDR3 protein. Of some 110,000 distinct CDR3 sequences in the sample, about 12% were seen once. CDR3 length: 14 amino acids. V lost 4 bases and J 1 base, leaving 10 bases between the germline ends. Per the germline V gene, CDR1 is KGHSH and CDR2 is LQKENI. The time point denotes: blood at routine non-recurrence follow-up after resection. Extraction of whole RNA from tumor, nontumor lung or frozen PBMC preceded unsorted sequencing. The starting material was PBMCs, obtained at follow-up. The chain couples TRBV18 to TRBJ1-1, with unresolved D. The receptor was derived from a male donor with early-stage non-small cell lung cancer. This CDR3 reads CASSRTNGNTEAFF. The DNA of the CDR3 is TGTGCCAGCTCACGAACCAATGGGAACACTGAAGCTTTCTTT.